This is a list of T cell receptor beta chains from one sample in a study of Graves' ophthalmopathy and Graves' hyperthyroidism. MiXCR was run by TCRdb on the multiplex PCR reads, yielding one entry per CDR3 protein. Among around 1,000,000 distinct CDR3 sequences, 35% to 40% were seen once, and the ten largest hold around 10%. Material for sequencing was peripheral blood or thyroid tissue (not recorded which). The source of these receptors is an adult man with Graves' hyperthyroidism. Both conserved end residues are part of each CDR3. The order of the fields is D gene, J gene, V gene, clone size, CDR3 DNA, CDR3 protein. A D gene is named only where the DNA matches it firmly. Size is stated for part of the rows, as once, few or many counts, or as a class when the clone is expanded.

>NA|TRBJ1-2|TRBV10-2|NA
TGCGCCAGCAGTGAGCCGGACAAGGTCTATGGCTACACCTTC
CASSEPDKVYGYTF
>NA|TRBJ2-7|TRBV20-1|NA
TGCAGTGCACCAGGGAACGCCTACGAGCAGTACTTC
CSAPGNAYEQYF
>TRBD1|TRBJ1-1|TRBV29-1|many
TGCAGCGTTGAAGGGGTGGGACAGGCAACTGAAGCTTTCTTT
CSVEGVGQATEAFF
>NA|TRBJ1-5|TRBV2|NA
TGTGCCAGCAGTGATCGGGGACGGACGCAGCCCCAGCATTTT
CASSDRGRTQPQHF
>TRBD1|TRBJ2-7|TRBV19|many
TGTGCCAGTGGCCGGGACAGGGAACCCTACGAGCAGTACTTC
CASGRDREPYEQYF
>NA|TRBJ1-2|TRBV6-6|NA
TGTGCCAGCAGTTACTCCGGTGCCCGTGGGGGCTACACCTTC
CASSYSGARGGYTF
>NA|TRBJ1-3|TRBV7-8|many
TGTGCCAGCAGCTTGGCGGGTGGTGGAAACACCATATATTTT
CASSLAGGGNTIYF
>NA|TRBJ1-1|TRBV15|many
TGTGCCACCAGCAGAGAATCTAGGCCTGAAGCTTTCTTT
CATSRESRPEAFF
>TRBD2|TRBJ2-5|TRBV10-3|few
TGTGCCATCAGTGCCGGACTAGGAGAGACCCAGTACTTC
CAISAGLGETQYF
>NA|TRBJ1-1|TRBV20-1|NA
TGCAGTGCTAGAATCCTCTCCCGGGAAGCTTTCTTT
CSARILSREAFF
>NA|TRBJ2-7|TRBV29-1|many
TGCAGCGTTTACACCGGGACAACATACGAGCAGTACTTC
CSVYTGTTYEQYF
>TRBD1|TRBJ2-7|TRBV27|few
TGTGCCAGCAGTCCGCAGACAGGGTCCAAACTCTCCGAGCAGTACTTC
CASSPQTGSKLSEQYF
>NA|TRBJ2-5|TRBV6-5|NA
TGTGCCAGCAGTTATAATTGGCGAGAGACCCAGTACTTC
CASSYNWRETQYF
>TRBD1|TRBJ1-6|TRBV19|once
TGTGCCAGCATGACAGGGATCGATAATTCACCCCTCCACTTT
CASMTGIDNSPLHF
>NA|TRBJ2-5|TRBV6-5|many
TGTGCCAGCAGTTACTTGTCAAGCAGGGGCCAAGAGACCCAGTACTTC
CASSYLSSRGQETQYF
>NA|TRBJ1-3|TRBV25-1|NA
TGTGCCAGCAGTCCAACGGGCGGGAACCGAAATTCTGGAAACACCATATATTTT
CASSPTGGNRNSGNTIYF
>NA|TRBJ1-6|TRBV6-5|many
TGTGCCAGCAGTGAAGAGTGGGGACGGGGAAATTCACCCCTCCACTTT
CASSEEWGRGNSPLHF
>NA|TRBJ1-5|TRBV10-3|many
TGTGCCACTACCGAGGGTAGCAATCAGCCCCAGCATTTT
CATTEGSNQPQHF
>NA|TRBJ2-7|TRBV20-1|NA
TGCAGTGCTCCCGAACGGGACATGGGATACGAACGGTACTTC
CSAPERDMGYERYF
>TRBD1|TRBJ2-7|TRBV10-1|NA
TGCGCCAAACGGACAGGGTCAAACTACGAGCAGTACTTC
CAKRTGSNYEQYF
>NA|TRBJ2-7|TRBV5-1|NA
TGCGCCAGCAGTTATCTCACAGATAACGAGCAGTACTTC
CASSYLTDNEQYF
>TRBD1|TRBJ1-1|TRBV7-8|NA
TGTGCCAGCAGCTCGGATCGAGGGACAGGGCTTATGAACACTGAAGCTTTCTTT
CASSSDRGTGLMNTEAFF
>TRBD2|TRBJ2-2|TRBV20-1|NA
TGCAGTGCTAGATCTATGGGGGGGTTGGTCACCGGGGAGCTGTTTTTT
CSARSMGGLVTGELFF
>TRBD1|TRBJ1-4|TRBV7-8|many
TGTGCCAGCGGACAGGCTGAAAAACTGTTTTTT
CASGQAEKLFF
>TRBD1|TRBJ2-7|TRBV19|many
TGTGCCAGTAGCGAGGGACAGTTCTACGAGCAGTACTTC
CASSEGQFYEQYF
>TRBD2|TRBJ2-7|TRBV5-1|once
TGCGCCAGCCGGGGGTCGATGGGAGGGTACGAGCAGTACTTC
CASRGSMGGYEQYF
>NA|TRBJ1-2|TRBV19|many
TGTGCCAGTAGCCCTACTCAACAGGGTAGCCGGCACTATGGCTACACCTTC
CASSPTQQGSRHYGYTF